This T cell receptor (beta chain) was recorded in a study of glioma-infiltrating T cells after dendritic cell vaccination. Overall study results and limits: Survival was not directly related to TCR clonality in these patients.

Data came from immunoSEQ multiplex PCR; TCRdb stores just in-frame clones and leaves some out. The table has 85,000 to 100,000 clones, 85% seen once; the top ten hold over 6.5%. Per the germline V gene, CDR1 is SGHTA and CDR2 is FQGTGA. This CDR3 is 13 amino acids long. Trimming shortened V by 4 bases and J by 2 bases, and 5 bases separated the two germline ends. The time point denotes: after dendritic cell vaccination, including at tumor progression/relapse. On this clone itself: Its matching antigen is unknown.

The sequence derives from a human donor with glioblastoma. The sequences come from blood, collected after dendritic cell vaccination. The J gene is TRBJ2-2, the V gene TRBV7-3; unclear D gene. The CDR3 bases are TGTGCCAGCAGCTCCCCAAACACCGGGGAGCTGTTTTTT. Its translation: CASSSPNTGELFF.